Shown below are 9 T cell receptor beta chains from a single sample sequenced in a study of Tregs in tolerant kidney transplant recipients. Using immunoSEQ multiplex PCR, the repertoire was profiled, and TCRdb retains in-frame clones only, with some absent. This sample has nearly 95,000 clones; 93% occur once, and the top ten carry 0.46%. The material sequenced was CD4+ T cells from blood, taken before the transplant. The receptors were sampled from a human donor who received a combined kidney and bone marrow transplant.

This clone was observed a few times. The chain employs TRBV12-5 and TRBJ1-4, with 8 nucleotides matching TRBD1. CDR1 and CDR2 from the germline V gene are LGHNT and FRNRAP. CDR3 length equals 14 residues. Trimming cost V 6 bases and J 9 bases; bases outside gene matches: 9. CDR3 nucleotide sequence: TGTGCTAGTGGACTCGGACAGGGATCCCAAAAACTGTTTTTT. Protein: CASGLGQGSQKLFF. Using reference TRBV12-5 and TRBJ1-4 for the parts outside the CDR3, the full variable domain is DARVTQTPRHKVTEMGQEVTMRCQPILGHNTVFWYRQTMMQGLELLAYFRNRAPLDDSGMPKDRFSAEMPDATLATLKIQPSEPRDSAVYFCASGLGQGSQKLFFGSGTQLSVL.

This clone came up a few times. The chain has TRBV2 and TRBJ1-4, with D tentatively TRBD1 (6 bases). The germline V gene encodes CDR1 SNHLY and CDR2 FYNNEI. The CDR3 covers 14 residues. V shed 4 bases and J shed 3 bases, with 9 bases lying between them. The CDR3, as DNA: TGTGCCAGCAGTGGGGGGCAGCCTAATGAAAAACTGTTTTTT. Translating it yields CASSGGQPNEKLFF.

This clone appeared a single time. The rearrangement links TRBV7-2 to TRBJ1-2; TRBD1 matches 7 bases. The CDR3 loop spans 13 amino acids. J gave up 6 bases and V 5 bases, and 6 bases lay outside the gene matches. Germline loops: CDR1 SGHTA, CDR2 FQGNSA. CDR3 loop: CASSTYRGDGYTF. In DNA form, the CDR3 reads TGTGCCAGCAGCACCTACAGGGGCGATGGCTACACCTTC.

This chain joins TRBV7-2 and TRBJ2-2; TRBD1 is a possible D gene (5 bases). V shed 2 bases and J shed 3 bases, with 13 bases lying between them. Per germline, CDR1 SGHTA and CDR2 FQGNSA. The CDR3 contains 16 residues. This chain's CDR3 is CASSLSPTGYTGELFF. CDR3 nucleotides: TGTGCCAGCAGCTTATCCCCTACAGGATACACCGGGGAGCTGTTTTTT.

V is TRBV28 and J is TRBJ2-5; D may be TRBD1 (6 bases). Between the trimmed V and J ends, which lost 3 bases and 5 bases, there was a span of 13 bases. CDR1 and CDR2 (germline): MDHEN, SYDVKM. The CDR3 is made up of 14 amino acids. The CDR3 DNA follows: TGTGCCAGCAGTTTTCACAAGGGGGTCGAGACCCAGTACTTC. It is translated as CASSFHKGVETQYF.

The V call is TRBV18, the J call TRBJ2-3, with TRBD1 matching 7 bases. The CDR3 is 14 amino acids. The germline V gene has CDR1 KGHSH and CDR2 LQKENI. Trimming cost V 3 bases and J 6 bases; bases outside gene matches: 6. The CDR3 DNA reads TGTGCCAGCTCACCCCGGACAGGTGGGGATACGCAGTATTTT. Translated: CASSPRTGGDTQYF.

V gene TRBV7-3 combines with J gene TRBJ2-1; D remains ambiguous. Trimming removed 2 bases at V and 6 bases at J, with 5 bases between. The CDR3 has 12 residues. Germline V gene lookup returns CDR1 SGHTA and CDR2 FQGTGA. Here the CDR3 DNA reads TGTGCCAGCAGCTTAGTCGGCAATGAGCAGTTCTTC. Encoded protein: CASSLVGNEQFF.

This rearrangement joins TRBV4-2 to TRBJ2-7; D gene uncertain. The germline V and J ends were trimmed by 4 bases and 9 bases, with 13 bases remaining between them. CDR3 size: 12 residues. Germline lookup yields CDR1 LGHNA and CDR2 YNFKEQ. DNA for the CDR3: TGTGCCAGCAGCCTCCCTCACGAGTCGCAGTACTTC. This translates into CASSLPHESQYF.

The chain couples TRBV28 to TRBJ2-2; 8 bases line up with TRBD1. Germline loops: CDR1 MDHEN, CDR2 SYDVKM. V shed 6 bases and J 5 bases; nucleotides not matched to a gene: 11. The CDR3 extends over 16 amino acids. The CDR3 protein is CASRKPGQVITGELFF. Here the CDR3 DNA reads TGTGCCAGCAGGAAACCGGGACAGGTTATTACCGGGGAGCTGTTTTTT. Full variable domain (outside the CDR3, taken from reference TRBV28 and TRBJ2-2): DVKVTQSSRYLVKRTGEKVFLECVQDMDHENMFWYRQDPGLGLRLIYFSYDVKMKEKGDIPEGYSVSREKKERFSLILESASTNQTSMYLCASRKPGQVITGELFFGEGSRLTVL.